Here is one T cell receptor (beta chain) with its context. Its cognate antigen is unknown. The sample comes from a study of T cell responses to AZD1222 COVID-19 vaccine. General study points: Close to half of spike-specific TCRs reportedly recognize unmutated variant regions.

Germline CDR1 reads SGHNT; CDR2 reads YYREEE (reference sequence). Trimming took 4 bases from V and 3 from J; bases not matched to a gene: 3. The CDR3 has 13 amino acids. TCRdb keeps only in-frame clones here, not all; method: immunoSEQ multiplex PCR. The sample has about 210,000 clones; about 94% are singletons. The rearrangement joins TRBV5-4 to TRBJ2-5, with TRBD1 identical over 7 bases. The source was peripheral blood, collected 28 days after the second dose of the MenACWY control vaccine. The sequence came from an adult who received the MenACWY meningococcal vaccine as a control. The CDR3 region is CASSHGTEETQYF. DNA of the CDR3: TGTGCCAGCAGCCACGGGACAGAAGAGACCCAGTACTTC. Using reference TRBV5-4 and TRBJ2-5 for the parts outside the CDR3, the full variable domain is ETGVTQSPTHLIKTRGQQVTLRCSSQSGHNTVSWYQQALGQGPQFIFQYYREEENGRGNFPPRFSGLQFPNYSSELNVNALELDDSALYLCASSHGTEETQYFGPGTRLLVL.